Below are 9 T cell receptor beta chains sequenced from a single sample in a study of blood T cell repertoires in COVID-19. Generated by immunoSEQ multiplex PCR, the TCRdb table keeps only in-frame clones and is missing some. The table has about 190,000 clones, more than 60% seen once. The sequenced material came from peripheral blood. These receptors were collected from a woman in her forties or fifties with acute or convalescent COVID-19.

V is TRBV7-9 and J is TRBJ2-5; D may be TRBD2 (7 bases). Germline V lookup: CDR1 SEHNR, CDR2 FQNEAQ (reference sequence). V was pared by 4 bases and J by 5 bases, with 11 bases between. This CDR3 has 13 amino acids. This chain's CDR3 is CASSSRGPETQYF. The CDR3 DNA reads TGTGCCAGCAGCTCGCGGGGGCCCGAGACCCAGTACTTC.

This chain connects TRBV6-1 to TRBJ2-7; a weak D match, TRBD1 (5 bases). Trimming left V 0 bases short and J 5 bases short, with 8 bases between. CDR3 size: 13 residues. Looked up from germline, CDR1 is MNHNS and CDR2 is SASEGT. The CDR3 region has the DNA TGTGCCAGCAGTGAAGCTGACAGCCACGAGCAGTACTTC. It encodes CASSEADSHEQYF.

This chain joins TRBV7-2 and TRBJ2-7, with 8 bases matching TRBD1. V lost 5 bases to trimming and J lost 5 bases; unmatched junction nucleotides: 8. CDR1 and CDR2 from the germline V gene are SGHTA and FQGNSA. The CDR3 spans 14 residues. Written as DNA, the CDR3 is TGTGCCAGCAGCGGAAGGACAGGGCGGAACGAGCAGTACTTC. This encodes CASSGRTGRNEQYF.

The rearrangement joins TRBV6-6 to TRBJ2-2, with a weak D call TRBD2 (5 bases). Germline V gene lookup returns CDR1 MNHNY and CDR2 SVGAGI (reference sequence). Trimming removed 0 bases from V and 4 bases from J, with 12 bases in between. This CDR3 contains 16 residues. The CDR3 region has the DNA TGTGCCAGCAGTTACTCGGCGGGCAGATTCACCGGGGAGCTGTTTTTT. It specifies CASSYSAGRFTGELFF.

The CDR3 is CASSGTGRNTEAFF. CDR3 in DNA: TGTGCCAGCAGTGGGACAGGTAGGAACACTGAAGCTTTCTTT. This chain connects TRBV2 to TRBJ1-1; 7 bases map to TRBD1. V lost 4 bases, J lost 1 base, and 3 bases stayed unmatched. Germline CDR1 is SNHLY and CDR2 is FYNNEI. The CDR3 has 14 amino acids.

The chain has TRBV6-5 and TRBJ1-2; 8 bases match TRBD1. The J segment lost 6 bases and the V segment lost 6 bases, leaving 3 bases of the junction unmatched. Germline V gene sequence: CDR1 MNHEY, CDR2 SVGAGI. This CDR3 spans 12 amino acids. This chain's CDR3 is CASSPTGDGYTF. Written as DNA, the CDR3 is TGTGCCAGCAGCCCGACAGGGGATGGCTACACCTTC.

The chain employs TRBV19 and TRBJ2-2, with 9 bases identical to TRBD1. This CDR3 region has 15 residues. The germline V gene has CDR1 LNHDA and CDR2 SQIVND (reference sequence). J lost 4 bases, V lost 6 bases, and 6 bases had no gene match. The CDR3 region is CASRAGQGRTGELFF. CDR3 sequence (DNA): TGTGCCAGTAGAGCGGGACAGGGTCGCACCGGGGAGCTGTTTTTT.

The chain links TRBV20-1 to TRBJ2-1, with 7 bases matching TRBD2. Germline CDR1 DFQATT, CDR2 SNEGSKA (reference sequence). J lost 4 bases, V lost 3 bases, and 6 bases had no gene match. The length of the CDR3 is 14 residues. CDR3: CSASWGGVYNEQFF. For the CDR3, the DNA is TGCAGTGCTAGTTGGGGGGGGGTTTACAATGAGCAGTTCTTC.

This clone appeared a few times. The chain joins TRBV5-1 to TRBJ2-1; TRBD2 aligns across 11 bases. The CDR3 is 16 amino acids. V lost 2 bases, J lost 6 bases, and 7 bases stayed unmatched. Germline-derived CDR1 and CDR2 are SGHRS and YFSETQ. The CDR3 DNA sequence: TGCGCCAGCAGCTTCCCGATTAGCGGGAGGGGCAATGAGCAGTTCTTC. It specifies CASSFPISGRGNEQFF.